The 18 T cell receptor beta chains given below trace back to one sample, sequenced in a study of blood T cell repertoires in COVID-19. Some clones are missing from TCRdb's copy, which holds only in-frame ones; the method was immunoSEQ multiplex PCR. Of roughly 40,000 clones in the sample, about four fifths were seen once. The sequenced sample was peripheral blood. The source is a human donor with acute or convalescent COVID-19. The donor label of this sample is uncertain.

The V call is TRBV11-2, the J call TRBJ2-7; D perhaps matches TRBD1 (6 bases). V gave up 6 bases and J gave up 3 bases, with 15 bases separating them. The CDR3 is 14 residues long. Germline V gene sequence: CDR1 SGHAT, CDR2 FQNNGV. The CDR3 region is CASSQYRDRYEQYF. The CDR3 DNA reads TGTGCCAGCAGTCAATACAGGGATCGCTACGAGCAGTACTTC.

J is TRBJ2-3 and V is TRBV10-3; no definite D call. Germline V gene lookup returns CDR1 ENHRY and CDR2 SYGVKD. This CDR3 region has 14 residues. The ends were cut back, 6 bases at V and 2 bases at J, with 12 bases in the middle. The CDR3 nucleotides are TGTGCCATCAGGCCCCAGTCTGTCACAGATACGCAGTATTTT. This translates into CAIRPQSVTDTQYF.

This chain uses TRBV6-5 with TRBJ1-2; a weak D match, TRBD1 (6 bases). Germline CDR1 and CDR2: MNHEY and SVGAGI. Between the trimmed V and J ends, which lost 6 bases and 6 bases, there was a span of 20 bases. This CDR3 has 15 amino acids. The DNA of the CDR3 is TGTGCCAGCAGCCTTATCTTCCCCCGGACAGATGGCTACACCTTC. It codes for CASSLIFPRTDGYTF.

The chain combines TRBV6-5 with TRBJ2-7; 8 bases map to TRBD1. Germline V gene data show CDR1 as MNHEY and CDR2 as SVGAGI. The CDR3 extends over 15 amino acids. The V and J ends lost 9 bases and 2 bases, in that order; junction bases with no gene match: 12. The CDR3 spells CASTTTRTGPYEQYF. As DNA, the CDR3 is TGTGCCAGTACGACAACCCGGACAGGGCCCTACGAGCAGTACTTC.

This clone was counted only a few times. V and J are TRBV9 and TRBJ1-6; D might be TRBD1 (5 bases). The CDR3 has 15 residues. Trimming removed 3 bases from V and 5 bases from J, with 12 bases in between. Germline V lookup: CDR1 SGDLS, CDR2 YYNGEE. In DNA, the CDR3 is TGTGCCAGCAGCGCCTCGGGGGGAAATAATTCACCCCTCCACTTT. It translates to CASSASGGNNSPLHF.

The gene calls are TRBV7-9 and TRBJ2-7; 7 bases line up with TRBD1. The CDR3 loop spans 14 amino acids. V lost 4 bases to trimming and J lost 3 bases; unmatched junction nucleotides: 6. Germline values: CDR1 SEHNR, CDR2 FQNEAQ (reference sequence). The CDR3 DNA reads TGTGCCAGCAGCTACACGACAGGGCGCTACGAGCAGTACTTC. Residues: CASSYTTGRYEQYF.

The CDR3 DNA follows: TGTGCCACCAGCAGAGATCCACCGGGACTAGCGGGAGGAGGGGCCAACGTCCTGACTTTC. Its protein is CATSRDPPGLAGGGANVLTF. V and J are TRBV15 and TRBJ2-6; TRBD2 matches 15 bases. Per the germline V gene, CDR1 is LNHNV and CDR2 is YYDKDF (reference sequence). The V segment lost 0 bases and the J segment 4 bases; nucleotides outside the gene matches: 7. The CDR3 spans 20 residues. Using reference TRBV15 and TRBJ2-6 for the parts outside the CDR3, the full variable domain is DAMVIQNPRYQVTQFGKPVTLSCSQTLNHNVMYWYQQKSSQAPKLLFHYYDKDFNNEADTPDNFQSRRPNTSFCFLDIRSPGLGDTAMYLCATSRDPPGLAGGGANVLTFGAGSRLTVL.

This chain joins TRBV18 and TRBJ2-2; 7 bases agree with TRBD1. V gave up 1 base and J gave up 2 bases; unmatched junction bases: 7. In germline, CDR1 is KGHSH, CDR2 LQKENI. The CDR3 length is 17 residues. The DNA of the CDR3 is TGTGCCAGCTCACCACAACCGGGACAGATTAACACCGGGGAGCTGTTTTTT. This sequence encodes CASSPQPGQINTGELFF. Filled out from reference TRBV18 and TRBJ2-2, the complete variable domain reads NAGVMQNPRHLVRRRGQEARLRCSPMKGHSHVYWYRQLPEEGLKFMVYLQKENIIDESGMPKERFSAEFPKEGPSILRIQQVVRGDSAAYFCASSPQPGQINTGELFFGEGSRLTVL.

V and J are TRBV5-8 and TRBJ2-1; 9 bases line up with TRBD1. There are 16 residues in the CDR3. The germline V gene has CDR1 SGHTS and CDR2 YDEGEE. V was clipped by 3 bases and J by 3 bases; unmatched bases: 7. The CDR3 region is CASSSTPGQGYNEQFF. CDR3 sequence (DNA): TGTGCCAGCAGCTCAACTCCGGGACAGGGCTACAATGAGCAGTTCTTC. The full variable domain, its missing parts supplied by reference TRBV5-8 and TRBJ2-1, is EAGVTQSPTHLIKTRGQQATLRCSPISGHTSVYWYQQALGLGLQFLLWYDEGEERNRGNFPPRFSGRQFPNYSSELNVNALELEDSALYLCASSSTPGQGYNEQFFGPGTRLTVL.

The chain is built from TRBV29-1 and TRBJ2-7; possible D gene TRBD1, 6 bases. Germline V gives CDR1 SQVTM, CDR2 ANQGSEA. Trimming removed 4 bases at V and 7 bases at J, with 14 bases between. CDR3 length: 12 amino acids. The CDR3 spells CSVVPGAGEQYF. The DNA for the CDR3 is TGCAGCGTTGTTCCAGGGGCAGGTGAGCAGTACTTC.

This chain joins TRBV20-1 and TRBJ1-2, with D unresolved. CDR1 is DFQATT, CDR2 SNEGSKA, per germline (reference sequence). CDR3 length: 11 residues. The V end was cut by 2 bases, the J end by 5 bases, with 6 bases between. The CDR3 loop is CSARRGYGYTF. DNA for the CDR3: TGCAGTGCTAGACGCGGATATGGCTACACCTTC.

As regards this clone: Its ends do not fully match the called genes, so a read error is possible. This chain connects TRBV19 to TRBJ2-1, with 15 bases matching TRBD2. Germline CDR1 reads LNHDA; CDR2 reads SQIVND (reference sequence). The CDR3 runs 18 residues. CDR3 loop: CASLPRTSGRASNNEQFF. As DNA, the CDR3 is TGTGCCAGCCTACCCCGGACTAGCGGGAGGGCCTCCAACAATGAGCAGTTCTTC.

The genes are TRBV7-3 and TRBJ2-1, with 9 bases that match TRBD2. In germline, CDR1 is SGHTA, CDR2 FQGTGA. The CDR3 sequence is 16 residues long. V dropped 4 bases and J dropped 3; count of bases not matched to a gene: 7. CDR3 residues: CASSSGAGGNYNEQFF. CDR3 coding DNA: TGTGCCAGCAGCTCGGGGGCGGGAGGGAACTACAATGAGCAGTTCTTC.

This clone is a singleton in its sample. This chain uses TRBV20-1 with TRBJ2-4; TRBD1 might be the D (6 bases). The V end was cut by 6 bases, the J end by 6 bases, with 9 bases between. Germline V gives CDR1 DFQATT, CDR2 SNEGSKA (reference sequence). The CDR3 loop spans 11 amino acids. The CDR3 reads CSALDRNIQYF. The CDR3 nucleotides are TGCAGTGCACTGGACAGAAACATTCAGTACTTC.

The V and J genes are TRBV10-1 and TRBJ2-7; 7 bases agree with TRBD1. The J segment lost 5 bases and the V segment lost 3 bases, leaving 16 bases of the junction unmatched. Germline V gives CDR1 WNHNN, CDR2 SYGVQD (reference sequence). The CDR3 length is 17 residues. CDR3 protein: CASSESRRQGNKNEQYF. As DNA, the CDR3 is TGCGCCAGCAGTGAATCCCGGCGACAGGGAAACAAGAACGAGCAGTACTTC.

This clone was seen a few times. Other DNA sequences in this sample translate to the same CDR3. Here the CDR3 DNA reads TGCGCCAGCAGCTTGGAGTCAGGTTACACTGAAGCTTTCTTT. It specifies CASSLESGYTEAFF. The chain employs TRBV5-1 and TRBJ1-1; unclear D gene. In germline, CDR1 is SGHRS, CDR2 YFSETQ. V shed 0 bases and J shed 3 bases, with 9 bases lying between them. The CDR3 spans 14 residues.

The chain recombines TRBV9 with TRBJ2-2, with 7 bases aligning to TRBD2. The CDR3 runs to 14 residues. The trim removed 4 bases at V and 5 bases at J, leaving 5 bases unmatched. Germline V gene data show CDR1 as SGDLS and CDR2 as YYNGEE. The CDR3 nucleotides are TGTGCCAGCAGCCTCGGGACTATTACCGGGGAGCTGTTTTTT. Translation gives CASSLGTITGELFF.

The V call is TRBV11-2, the J call TRBJ2-3, with 9 bases lining up with TRBD2. J was trimmed by 0 bases and V by 6 bases; bases with no gene match: 4. Germline V lookup: CDR1 SGHAT, CDR2 FQNNGV. This CDR3 is built from 15 residues. The CDR3 nucleotides read TGTGCCAGCAGGAGACTAGCGGAAAGCACAGATACGCAGTATTTT. Translated: CASRRLAESTDTQYF. Based on the CDR3 plus reference TRBV11-2 and TRBJ2-3, the full variable domain is EAGVAQSPRYKIIEKRQSVAFWCNPISGHATLYWYQQILGQGPKLLIQFQNNGVVDDSQLPKDRFSAERLKGVDSTLKIQPAKLEDSAVYLCASRRLAESTDTQYFGPGTRLTVL.